The clone carrying this T cell receptor beta chain appeared many times. The sample is drawn from a study of T cells in Graves' hyperthyroidism and ophthalmopathy. This CDR3 region has 12 residues. Trimming took 0 bases from V and 7 from J, leaving 6 bases between them. The germline V gene encodes CDR1 WNHNN and CDR2 SYGVQD (reference sequence). The CDR3 regions of TCR beta were amplified from RNA transcripts. Carried out on the TCR CDR3, a first-round RT-PCR used the HTBI primer set. TCRdb re-called the multiplex PCR reads with MiXCR, one entry per CDR3 protein. The sample records roughly 170,000 distinct CDR3 sequences, 15% to 20% being singletons.

The sequence was obtained from a woman aged 50 to 65 with Graves' hyperthyroidism. J is TRBJ2-5 and V is TRBV10-1; D gene ambiguous. The specimen was blood. In DNA, the CDR3 is TGCGCCAGCAGTGAGTCGGCAGGGACCCAGTACTTC. It encodes CASSESAGTQYF.